The 26 T cell receptor beta chains in this list originate from one sample, sequenced in a study of shared clonotypes between healthy human individuals. Data came from immunoSEQ multiplex PCR; TCRdb stores just in-frame clones and leaves some out. Of about 490,000 clones in the sample, more than 65% were seen once. Sequenced material: PBMCs. All receptors derive from a middle-aged woman in good health. Some clones in this sample may be carry-over from other donors' samples.

This clone has a single count. The chain has TRBV6-5 and TRBJ2-5, with 11 bases identical to TRBD1. Trimming at V came to 6 bases and at J to 5 bases, leaving 5 bases not matched to a gene. In germline, CDR1 is MNHEY, CDR2 SVGAGI. This CDR3 has 14 amino acids. CDR3 region: CASRQGQGEETQYF. In DNA form, the CDR3 reads TGTGCCAGCAGACAGGGACAGGGGGAGGAGACCCAGTACTTC.

With regard to this clone: This likely stems from a read error, as it lies one base from a far larger clone. The chain is built from TRBV15 and TRBJ2-7, with 8 bases matching TRBD1. The CDR3 loop spans 14 amino acids. V lost 4 bases, J lost 1 base, and 3 bases stayed unmatched. Germline assignment: CDR1 LNHNV and CDR2 YYDKDF (reference sequence). Written as DNA, the CDR3 is TGTGCCACCAGCACGGGACAGGTGTCCTACGAGCAGTACTTC. Protein: CATSTGQVSYEQYF.

The chain couples TRBV19 to TRBJ2-7, with TRBD2 matching 9 bases. CDR1 LNHDA and CDR2 SQIVND come from the germline V gene (reference sequence). The CDR3 has 15 amino acids. J was trimmed by 0 bases and V by 5 bases; bases with no gene match: 5. In DNA, the CDR3 is TGTGCCAGTAGTCCCGGGACTAGCCCCTCCTACGAGCAGTACTTC. This codes for CASSPGTSPSYEQYF.

The chain couples TRBV5-6 to TRBJ2-7; D may be TRBD1 (6 bases). From germline, CDR1 is SGHDT and CDR2 YYEEEE. The CDR3 contains 19 residues. Trimming took 4 bases from V and 4 from J, leaving 30 bases between them. The CDR3 loop is CASSGWTASGWTPTYEQYF. CDR3 nucleotides: TGTGCCAGCAGCGGATGGACAGCCTCGGGGTGGACTCCTACTTACGAGCAGTACTTC. The full variable domain, with the rest looked up from reference TRBV5-6 and TRBJ2-7, is DAGVTQSPTHLIKTRGQQVTLRCSPKSGHDTVSWYQQALGQGPQFIFQYYEEEERQRGNFPDRFSGHQFPNYSSELNVNALLLGDSALYLCASSGWTASGWTPTYEQYFGPGTRLTVT.

The chain couples TRBV28 to TRBJ1-5; perhaps TRBD1 as D (5 bases). Trimming pared 0 bases from V and 0 bases from J, leaving 9 bases between. The CDR3 is 16 residues long. Germline CDR1 MDHEN, CDR2 SYDVKM. CDR3 protein: CASSLWGRYSNQPQHF. The CDR3 DNA sequence: TGTGCCAGCAGTTTATGGGGGCGGTATAGCAATCAGCCCCAGCATTTT. Full variable domain (outside the CDR3, taken from reference TRBV28 and TRBJ1-5): DVKVTQSSRYLVKRTGEKVFLECVQDMDHENMFWYRQDPGLGLRLIYFSYDVKMKEKGDIPEGYSVSREKKERFSLILESASTNQTSMYLCASSLWGRYSNQPQHFGDGTRLSIL.

On this clone: The junction differs from germline at one of its ends, possibly a read error. Other DNA sequences within the sample encode an identical CDR3. The rearrangement joins TRBV2 to TRBJ2-7, with TRBD2 identical over 9 bases. Germline V lookup: CDR1 SNHLY, CDR2 FYNNEI. The CDR3 totals 12 residues. CDR3 protein: CASGGLAGEQYF. DNA of the CDR3: TGCGCCAGCGGGGGACTAGCAGGCGAGCAGTACTTC. Full variable domain (missing parts from reference TRBV2 and TRBJ2-7): EPEVTQTPSHQVTQMGQEVILRCVPISNHLYFYWYRQILGQKVEFLVSFYNNEISEKSEIFDDQFSVERPDGSNFTLKIRSTKLEDSAMYFCASGGLAGEQYFGPGTRLTVT.

The chain employs TRBV29-1 and TRBJ2-5; D possibly uses TRBD1 or TRBD2 (5 bases each). The CDR3 contains 14 residues. Deletions cut 3 bases from V and 5 bases from J, with 16 bases between. CDR1 is SQVTM, CDR2 ANQGSEA, per germline. The CDR3 loop reads CSVEIGARGETQYF. CDR3 DNA: TGCAGCGTTGAGATCGGGGCAAGGGGTGAGACCCAGTACTTC.

This chain connects TRBV28 to TRBJ1-1; possible D gene TRBD1, 6 bases. Germline assignment: CDR1 MDHEN and CDR2 SYDVKM. Trimming removed 7 bases from V and 0 bases from J, with 12 bases in between. The CDR3 spans 14 residues. CDR3 sequence (DNA): TGTGCCAGCATACAGGGAGGCATGAACACTGAAGCTTTCTTT. Its translation is CASIQGGMNTEAFF.

The J gene is TRBJ1-3, the V gene TRBV5-1, with D uncertain. Germline values: CDR1 SGHRS, CDR2 YFSETQ. The CDR3 runs 15 residues. The ends were cut back, 2 bases at V and 2 bases at J, with 11 bases in the middle. This CDR3 is CASSLEGFAGNTIYF. The CDR3 nucleotides are TGCGCCAGCAGCTTAGAGGGTTTCGCTGGAAACACCATATATTTT. The whole variable domain, filled in from reference TRBV5-1 and TRBJ1-3, reads KAGVTQTPRYLIKTRGQQVTLSCSPISGHRSVSWYQQTPGQGLQFLFEYFSETQRNKGNFPGRFSGRQFSNSRSEMNVSTLELGDSALYLCASSLEGFAGNTIYFGEGSWLTVV.

There are a few counts of this clone. The chain uses TRBV11-2 and TRBJ2-7; D may be TRBD1 (6 bases). V was trimmed by 5 bases and J by 5 bases, leaving 19 bases between them. The CDR3 spans 15 residues. Germline V CDR1 and CDR2: SGHAT, FQNNGV. Here the CDR3 reads CASSPYQGSRNEQYF. In DNA, the CDR3 is TGTGCCAGCAGCCCGTACCAGGGGAGTAGGAACGAGCAGTACTTC.

The chain combines TRBV15 with TRBJ1-4; D is unresolved. This CDR3 is 14 amino acids long. The germline V and J ends were trimmed by 5 bases and 5 bases, with 12 bases remaining between them. Germline-derived CDR1 and CDR2 are LNHNV and YYDKDF (reference sequence). This CDR3 is CATSPRDGNEKLFF. The CDR3 DNA sequence: TGTGCCACCAGCCCACGTGATGGGAATGAAAAACTGTTTTTT.

This clone was counted at least ten times. CDR3 in DNA: TGTGCCAGCAGCCCTGAGAGGGGAGAGACCCAGTACTTC. It yields the protein CASSPERGETQYF. The chain uses TRBV7-6 and TRBJ2-5, with D possibly being TRBD1 or TRBD2 (5 bases each). The germline V and J ends were trimmed by 5 bases and 4 bases, with 11 bases remaining between them. CDR1 is SGHVS, CDR2 FNYEAQ, per germline. The CDR3 covers 13 residues. Full variable domain (remainder filled in from reference TRBV7-6 and TRBJ2-5): GAGVSQSPRYKVTKRGQDVALRCDPISGHVSLYWYRQALGQGPEFLTYFNYEAQQDKSGLPNDRFSAERPEGSISTLTIQRTEQRDSAMYRCASSPERGETQYFGPGTRLLVL.

The genes are TRBV5-5 and TRBJ2-5; TRBD1 agrees at 7 bases. V trimming: 3 bases; J trimming: 9 bases; junction bases outside the gene matches: 8. Per the germline V gene, CDR1 is SGHKS and CDR2 is YYEKEE (reference sequence). This CDR3 comprises 13 residues. The CDR3 DNA is TGTGCCAGCAGCTCAGATCTCGACAGGGCCCAGTACTTC. Its protein is CASSSDLDRAQYF.

This clone was counted between two and nine times. The CDR3 sequence is CASSPVTSGTYEQYF. CDR3 sequence (DNA): TGTGCCAGCTCACCGGTCACTAGCGGTACCTACGAGCAGTACTTC. V gene TRBV18 combines with J gene TRBJ2-7; TRBD2 matches 8 bases. V was clipped by 3 bases and J by 2 bases; unmatched bases: 6. CDR3 length: 15 amino acids. The germline V gene encodes CDR1 KGHSH and CDR2 LQKENI.

In this sample, this clone turned up many times. Additional DNA sequences in this sample encode the identical CDR3. The V and J genes are TRBV7-9 and TRBJ1-1; tentative D call: TRBD1 (5 bases). V was pared by 1 base and J by 3 bases, with 12 bases between. Germline V gene data show CDR1 as SEHNR and CDR2 as FQNEAQ (reference sequence). The length of the CDR3 is 15 residues. This CDR3 reads CASSLDGASYTEAFF. The CDR3 bases are TGTGCCAGCAGCTTAGACGGGGCTTCGTACACTGAAGCTTTCTTT. Drawing the rest from reference TRBV7-9 and TRBJ1-1, the complete variable domain is DTGVSQNPRHKITKRGQNVTFRCDPISEHNRLYWYRQTLGQGPEFLTYFQNEAQLEKSRLLSDRFSAERPKGSFSTLEIQRTEQGDSAMYLCASSLDGASYTEAFFGQGTRLTVV.

This clone has at least ten counts. Different DNA sequences within this sample yield the same CDR3. The gene calls are TRBV27 and TRBJ2-4, with 10 bases identical to TRBD2. In germline, CDR1 is MNHEY, CDR2 SMNVEV (reference sequence). V lost 2 bases to trimming and J lost 4 bases; unmatched junction nucleotides: 5. The CDR3 has 16 residues. The CDR3 reads CASSLGLAGAKNIQYF. Here the CDR3 DNA reads TGTGCCAGCAGTTTAGGGCTAGCGGGAGCAAAAAACATTCAGTACTTC.

Many counts were recorded for this clone. V and J are TRBV7-2 and TRBJ1-1, with D hard to call. This CDR3 region has 14 residues. Trimming took off 3 bases at V and 0 bases at J, with 8 bases between the two ends. Germline V lookup: CDR1 SGHTA, CDR2 FQGNSA. The DNA for the CDR3 is TGTGCCAGCAGCTTCGGGATGTTGAACACTGAAGCTTTCTTT. This translates into CASSFGMLNTEAFF.

In nucleotides, the CDR3 is TGTGCCAGCAGCCTAGCGGGGACAGGGGGCTACGAGCAGTACTTC. Protein sequence: CASSLAGTGGYEQYF. J is TRBJ2-7 and V is TRBV5-4; 11 bases match TRBD1. The CDR3 consists of 15 residues. Germline V gene sequence: CDR1 SGHNT, CDR2 YYREEE (reference sequence). J lost 3 bases, V lost 4 bases, and 6 bases had no gene match.

The gene calls are TRBV4-1 and TRBJ2-5; 15 nucleotides line up with TRBD2. The CDR3 contains 16 residues. Germline-derived CDR1 and CDR2 are MGHRA and YSYEKL. Losses at the gene ends were 2 bases for V and 4 bases for J; bases not matched to a gene: 2. The CDR3 is CASSQWGLAGGETQYF. The CDR3 DNA is TGCGCCAGCAGCCAATGGGGACTAGCGGGAGGAGAGACCCAGTACTTC.

The genes are TRBV4-3 and TRBJ2-3, with D perhaps TRBD2 (6 bases). The CDR3 has 16 residues. Germline V gene sequence: CDR1 LGHNA, CDR2 YSLEER. Deletions cut 4 bases from V and 0 bases from J, with 14 bases between. CDR3 loop: CASSPGNRGSTDTQYF. The CDR3 DNA follows: TGCGCCAGCAGCCCGGGCAATCGGGGGAGCACAGATACGCAGTATTTT.

The chain combines TRBV15 with TRBJ1-2, with D unclear. Germline V gives CDR1 LNHNV, CDR2 YYDKDF (reference sequence). The CDR3 spans 15 residues. V was pared by 5 bases and J by 0 bases, with 13 bases between. CDR3 residues: CATSGGWGTNYGYTF. CDR3 sequence (DNA): TGTGCCACCAGCGGAGGGTGGGGAACTAACTATGGCTACACCTTC. The full variable domain, completed using reference TRBV15 and TRBJ1-2, is DAMVIQNPRYQVTQFGKPVTLSCSQTLNHNVMYWYQQKSSQAPKLLFHYYDKDFNNEADTPDNFQSRRPNTSFCFLDIRSPGLGDTAMYLCATSGGWGTNYGYTFGSGTRLTVV.

The chain combines TRBV15 with TRBJ2-7, with D tentatively TRBD1 (5 bases). This CDR3 is built from 19 residues. Per germline, CDR1 LNHNV and CDR2 YYDKDF (reference sequence). The V and J ends lost 1 base and 2 bases respectively, with 24 bases between them. CDR3 bases: TGTGCCACCAGCAGAGTACCCGCAGGGTTTGGTCGAAGTACCTACGAGCAGTACTTC. It yields the protein CATSRVPAGFGRSTYEQYF.

This clone has just a few counts. The sample contains more than one DNA sequence encoding this CDR3. The chain carries TRBV5-6 and TRBJ2-2; no clear D gene. Trimming took 0 bases from V and 2 from J, leaving 5 bases between them. Germline CDR1 is SGHDT and CDR2 is YYEEEE. The CDR3 has 14 residues. The CDR3 loop is CASSLGRNTGELFF. Here the CDR3 DNA reads TGTGCCAGCAGCTTGGGGAGAAACACCGGGGAGCTGTTTTTT.

As concerns this clone: This likely traces to a read error, being one base from a far larger clone. The chain recombines TRBV5-1 with TRBJ2-3; TRBD1 matches at 9 bases. The CDR3 totals 14 residues. Germline V lookup: CDR1 SGHRS, CDR2 YFSETQ. The CDR3 sequence is CAISLGQGADTQYF. In DNA, the CDR3 is TGCGCCATCAGCTTGGGACAGGGAGCGGATACGCAGTATTTT.

This clone was found once. The chain recombines TRBV5-1 with TRBJ2-7; 7 bases are a match to TRBD2. Germline CDR1 SGHRS, CDR2 YFSETQ. V was clipped by 7 bases and J by 3 bases; unmatched bases: 7. The CDR3 totals 13 residues. The CDR3 DNA reads TGCGCCAGCCAGAGCGGGGTGGACTACGAGCAGTACTTC. Residues: CASQSGVDYEQYF.

The V call is TRBV7-2, the J call TRBJ1-4; tentatively, D is TRBD1 (5 bases). Trimming left V 4 bases short and J 7 bases short, with 10 bases between. The V gene's germline CDR1 is SGHTA and CDR2 FQGNSA. This CDR3 is built from 13 residues. CDR3 coding DNA: TGTGCCAGCAGCTCGAACGGGGGTGAAAAACTGTTTTTT. Its protein product is CASSSNGGEKLFF. The full variable domain, completed using reference TRBV7-2 and TRBJ1-4, is GAGVSQSPSNKVTEKGKDVELRCDPISGHTALYWYRQSLGQGLEFLIYFQGNSAPDKSGLPSDRFSAERTGGSVSTLTIQRTQQEDSAVYLCASSSNGGEKLFFGSGTQLSVL.